A single sample is the source of the 19 T cell receptor beta chains below, sequenced in a study of T-cell reconstitution after alpha-beta-depleted transplantation in children. TCRbeta library construction was performed incorporating unique molecular identifiers. TCRdb processed the PCR reads anew with MiXCR; each CDR3 protein has one entry. The profile covers about 980,000 distinct CDR3 sequences, with around 30% appearing a single time and about 28% taken by the ten largest. The sample consisted of PBMCs, mostly from graft donor cells, taken 360 days after TCRalphabeta/CD19-depleted stem cell transplant. The receptors were sampled from a boy in the first two years of life who had a stem cell transplant for SCID, so the T cells may come from the graft donor.

This chain connects TRBV7-2 to TRBJ1-2; D gene ambiguous. V was shortened by 0 bases and J by 3 bases, with 8 bases between the two germline ends. The CDR3 spans 14 residues. Looked up from germline, CDR1 is SGHTA and CDR2 is FQGNSA. The CDR3 nucleotides read TGTGCCAGCAGCTTAGCAGGGTGGGACTATGGCTACACCTTC. It encodes CASSLAGWDYGYTF.

This clonotype came up many times. This chain connects TRBV7-2 to TRBJ2-3; maybe TRBD2 (7 bases). Deletions cut 5 bases from V and 6 bases from J, with 15 bases between. The CDR3 extends over 14 amino acids. CDR1 SGHTA and CDR2 FQGNSA come from the germline V gene. The CDR3 loop reads CASSESRGADTQYF. The CDR3 bases are TGTGCCAGCAGCGAATCCCGGGGGGCCGATACGCAGTATTTT.

The chain carries TRBV20-1 and TRBJ1-4; 7 bases match TRBD1. The ends lost 7 bases at V and 8 bases at J; junction bases unmatched: 13. CDR1 is DFQATT and CDR2 is SNEGSKA in the germline V gene (reference sequence). This CDR3 has 14 residues. In nucleotides, the CDR3 is TGCAGTGTTCCGCCGACAGGGCGAAGGGAAAAACTGTTTTTT. Protein product: CSVPPTGRREKLFF.

CDR3 protein: CSFGGGDYNEQFF. The DNA for the CDR3 is TGCAGTTTTGGCGGGGGTGACTACAATGAGCAGTTCTTC. The chain has TRBV20-1 and TRBJ2-1, with 7 positions matching TRBD2. Germline V gene lookup returns CDR1 DFQATT and CDR2 SNEGSKA (reference sequence). There are 13 residues in the CDR3. After removal of 8 bases from V and 3 bases from J, the junction contained 7 bases not matched to a gene.

The V call is TRBV4-1, the J call TRBJ2-2; possible D gene TRBD1, 5 bases. Between the trimmed V and J ends, which lost 2 bases and 7 bases, there was a span of 5 bases. Looked up from germline, CDR1 is MGHRA and CDR2 is YSYEKL. The CDR3 loop spans 12 amino acids. This chain's CDR3 is CASSQTGGELFF. Written as DNA, the CDR3 is TGCGCCAGCAGCCAAACAGGCGGGGAGCTGTTTTTT.

The rearrangement joins TRBV4-2 to TRBJ2-7; D not certain. Per the germline V gene, CDR1 is LGHNA and CDR2 is YNFKEQ. The CDR3 contains 16 residues. V lost 4 bases, J lost 0 bases, and 16 bases lay in between. The CDR3: CASSPKFWDTSYEQYF. For the CDR3, the DNA is TGTGCCAGCAGCCCAAAGTTCTGGGATACCTCCTACGAGCAGTACTTC.

V is TRBV7-8 and J is TRBJ2-3, with TRBD2 matching over 9 bases. The CDR3 is 15 amino acids. In germline, CDR1 is SGHVS, CDR2 FQNEAQ. Trimming at V came to 5 bases and at J to 8 bases, leaving 11 bases not matched to a gene. The CDR3, as DNA: TGTGCCAGCAGCCCCTGGGGGACTAGCATACCTACGCAGTATTTT. It specifies CASSPWGTSIPTQYF.

The chain is built from TRBV7-6 and TRBJ2-1; 7 bases are shared with TRBD2. With V trimmed by 5 bases and J by 1 base, 5 bases remained unmatched. The CDR3 has 15 residues. Germline V gives CDR1 SGHVS, CDR2 FNYEAQ. This chain's CDR3 is CASSRLRGSYNEQFF. Here the CDR3 DNA reads TGTGCCAGCAGCCGATTGCGGGGGTCCTACAATGAGCAGTTCTTC.

This clonotype occurred a few times. The chain carries TRBV24-1 and TRBJ2-1; D is unresolved. V lost 10 bases, J lost 5 bases, and 11 bases lay in between. The CDR3 is 12 residues long. The germline V gene has CDR1 KGHDR and CDR2 SFDVKD. CDR3 bases: TGTGCCACTGGTAAGGCCCACAATGAGCAGTTCTTC. Its protein is CATGKAHNEQFF.

The V gene is TRBV30, the J gene TRBJ2-1; 10 bases map to TRBD2. J was trimmed by 5 bases and V by 6 bases; bases with no gene match: 4. Germline values: CDR1 GTSNPN, CDR2 SVGIG (reference sequence). CDR3 length equals 13 residues. In DNA, the CDR3 is TGTGCCTGTCTAGCGGGGGATAACAATGAGCAGTTCTTC. Its protein is CACLAGDNNEQFF. The complete variable domain, with remaining parts taken from reference TRBV30 and TRBJ2-1, reads SQTIHQWPATLVQPVGSPLSLECTVEGTSNPNLYWYRQAAGRGLQLLFYSVGIGQISSEVPQNLSASRPQDRQFILSSKKLLLSDSGFYLCACLAGDNNEQFFGPGTRLTVL.

A few counts support this clonotype. This chain links TRBV10-3 with TRBJ1-1, with 8 bases lining up with TRBD1. The germline CDR1 and CDR2 sequences are ENHRY and SYGVKD. The CDR3 has 12 residues. The ends lost 6 bases at V and 6 bases at J; junction bases unmatched: 3. CDR3 in DNA: TGTGCCATCAGCTCAGGGGGCCCTGAAGCTTTCTTT. It codes for CAISSGGPEAFF.

The V call is TRBV12-3 or TRBV12-4, the J call TRBJ1-1; D perhaps matches TRBD1 (6 bases). V was clipped by 5 bases and J by 8 bases, with 15 bases between them. The CDR3 runs 13 residues. CDR3: CASSTRGTSEAFF. The CDR3 region has the DNA TGTGCCAGCAGTACAAGGGGGACATCCGAAGCTTTCTTT.

This clonotype was counted only a few times. The gene calls are TRBV7-9 and TRBJ2-2; TRBD2 matches at 9 bases. Trimming removed 4 bases from V and 2 bases from J; junction bases left unmatched: 2. Germline lookup yields CDR1 SEHNR and CDR2 FQNEAQ (reference sequence). CDR3 length equals 15 residues. The chain's CDR3 is CASSSTSGNTGELFF. Written as DNA, the CDR3 is TGTGCCAGCAGCTCGACTAGCGGCAACACCGGGGAGCTGTTTTTT.

In the case of this clonotype: The junction departs from the called germline gene at one end, perhaps through a read error. This chain joins TRBV7-6 and TRBJ2-1, with 9 bases fitting TRBD2. CDR3 size: 14 residues. From germline, CDR1 is SGHVS and CDR2 FNYEAQ. The CDR3 DNA sequence: TGTGCCAGCAGCCTAGCGGGGAATCGGAATGAGCAGTTCTTC. Encoded protein: CASSLAGNRNEQFF.

CDR3 residues: CATSYSRPLYEQYF. The CDR3 region has the DNA TGTGCCACCTCATACTCTCGACCTCTCTACGAGCAGTACTTC. V usage is TRBV10-3 and J usage is TRBJ2-7; D uncertain. Trimming pared 10 bases from V and 3 bases from J, leaving 19 bases between. Per germline, CDR1 ENHRY and CDR2 SYGVKD. This CDR3 has 14 amino acids.

The V call is TRBV7-8, the J call TRBJ2-2, with 7 positions matching TRBD2. Germline V gives CDR1 SGHVS, CDR2 FQNEAQ. Trimming removed 5 bases from V and 5 bases from J; junction bases left unmatched: 11. The CDR3 covers 16 residues. Here the CDR3 DNA reads TGTGCCAGCAGCGTACGGTCGGGGGGTGGTACCGGGGAGCTGTTTTTT. Protein product: CASSVRSGGGTGELFF.

This clonotype was picked up a small number of times. The V call is TRBV7-9, the J call TRBJ2-3; perhaps D is TRBD1 or TRBD2 (7 bases each). Deletions cut 5 bases from V and 0 bases from J, with 18 bases between. Germline-derived CDR1 and CDR2 are SEHNR and FQNEAQ (reference sequence). This CDR3 comprises 17 residues. The CDR3 bases are TGTGCCAGCAGCCCAGGGGGGGCTCCCCAAAGCACAGATACGCAGTATTTT. Translation gives CASSPGGAPQSTDTQYF.

The chain employs TRBV5-1 and TRBJ2-4; D call uncertain. The length of the CDR3 is 12 residues. Germline V gives CDR1 SGHRS, CDR2 YFSETQ. V gave up 4 bases and J gave up 5 bases, with 7 bases separating them. The DNA for the CDR3 is TGCGCCAGCAGCGGTCCAGAAAACATTCAGTACTTC. Its protein product is CASSGPENIQYF.

The CDR3 reads CASSHGRTGAWRGDTQYF. The CDR3 region has the DNA TGCGCCAGCAGCCACGGAAGGACAGGGGCCTGGAGGGGAGATACGCAGTATTTT. V usage is TRBV4-1 and J usage is TRBJ2-3, with 9 nucleotides matching TRBD1. In germline, CDR1 is MGHRA, CDR2 YSYEKL. The CDR3 totals 18 residues. With 3 bases clipped from V and 5 bases from J, the junction kept 15 bases outside the gene matches.